This T cell receptor (beta chain) emerged from a study of blood T cell repertoires in COVID-19. Study at large: From T cells, B-cell-depleted T cells, or PBMCs came the material, which was cDNA or gDNA.

Sequenced by immunoSEQ multiplex PCR; TCRdb stores in-frame clones only, minus some. This table holds about 280,000 clones, more than 75% found once. The junction had 8 bases not matched to a gene; V was cut back by 3 bases and J by 6 bases. Germline lookup yields CDR1 KGHSH and CDR2 LQKENI. This CDR3 spans 14 amino acids. The specimen sequenced was PBMCs or T cells enriched from blood (not recorded which). J is TRBJ2-7 and V is TRBV18; 7 nucleotides match TRBD1. This TCR derives from a woman in her fifties or sixties in a cohort exposed to, infected with or recovered from COVID-19 (not recorded which). The CDR3 loop reads CASSPAGTVAEQYF. The CDR3, as DNA: TGTGCCAGCTCACCGGCCGGGACAGTGGCCGAGCAGTACTTC. The whole variable domain, remainder taken from reference TRBV18 and TRBJ2-7, is NAGVMQNPRHLVRRRGQEARLRCSPMKGHSHVYWYRQLPEEGLKFMVYLQKENIIDESGMPKERFSAEFPKEGPSILRIQQVVRGDSAAYFCASSPAGTVAEQYFGPGTRLTVT.